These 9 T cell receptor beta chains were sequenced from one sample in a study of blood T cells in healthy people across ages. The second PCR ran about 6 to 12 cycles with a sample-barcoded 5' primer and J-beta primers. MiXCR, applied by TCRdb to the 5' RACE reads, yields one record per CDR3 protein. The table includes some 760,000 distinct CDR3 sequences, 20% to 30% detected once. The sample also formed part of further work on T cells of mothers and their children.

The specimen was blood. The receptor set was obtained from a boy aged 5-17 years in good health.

The CDR3 coding sequence is TGCAGCGTTGAAGGTCCGGGAGGGGCCCGGACTGAAGCTTTCTTT. It translates to CSVEGPGGARTEAFF. The V and J genes are TRBV29-1 and TRBJ1-1; perhaps TRBD1 as D (5 bases). The CDR3 loop spans 15 amino acids. V was clipped by 1 base and J by 5 bases, with 17 bases between them. Germline CDR1 is SQVTM and CDR2 is ANQGSEA.

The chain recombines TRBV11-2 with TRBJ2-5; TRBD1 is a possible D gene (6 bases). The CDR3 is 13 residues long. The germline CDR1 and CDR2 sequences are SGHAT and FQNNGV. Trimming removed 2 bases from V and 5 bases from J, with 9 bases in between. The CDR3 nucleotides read TGTGCCAGCAGCTTAATCAGGGGTGAGACCCAGTACTTC. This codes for CASSLIRGETQYF.

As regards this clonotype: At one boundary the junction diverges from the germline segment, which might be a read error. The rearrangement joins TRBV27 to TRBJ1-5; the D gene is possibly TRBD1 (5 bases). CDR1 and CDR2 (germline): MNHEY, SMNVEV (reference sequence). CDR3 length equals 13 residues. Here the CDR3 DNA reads TGTGCCAGATCTACAGGAAAGGGGCAGCCTCAGCATTTT. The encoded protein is CARSTGKGQPQHF.

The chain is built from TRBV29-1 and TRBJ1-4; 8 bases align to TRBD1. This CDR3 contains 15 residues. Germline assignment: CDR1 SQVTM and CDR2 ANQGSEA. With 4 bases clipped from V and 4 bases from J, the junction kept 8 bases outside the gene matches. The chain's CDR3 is CSVGPPGQDNEKLFF. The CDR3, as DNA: TGCAGCGTTGGCCCACCGGGACAGGATAATGAAAAACTGTTTTTT.

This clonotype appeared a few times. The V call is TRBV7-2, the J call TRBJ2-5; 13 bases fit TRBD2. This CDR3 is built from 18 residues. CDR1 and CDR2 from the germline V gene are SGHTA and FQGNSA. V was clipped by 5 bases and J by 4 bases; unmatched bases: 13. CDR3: CASSHGLAGEARLETQYF. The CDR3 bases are TGTGCCAGCAGCCATGGACTAGCGGGGGAAGCGCGTTTAGAGACCCAGTACTTC. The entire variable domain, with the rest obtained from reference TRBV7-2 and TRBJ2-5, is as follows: GAGVSQSPSNKVTEKGKDVELRCDPISGHTALYWYRQSLGQGLEFLIYFQGNSAPDKSGLPSDRFSAERTGGSVSTLTIQRTQQEDSAVYLCASSHGLAGEARLETQYFGPGTRLLVL.

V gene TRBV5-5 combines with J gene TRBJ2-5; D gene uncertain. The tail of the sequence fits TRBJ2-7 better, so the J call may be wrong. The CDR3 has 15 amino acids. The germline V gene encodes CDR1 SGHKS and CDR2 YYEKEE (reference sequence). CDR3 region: CASSFDTQSSYEQYF. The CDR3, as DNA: TGTGCCAGCAGTTTTGACACACAAAGCTCCTACGAGCAGTACTTC.

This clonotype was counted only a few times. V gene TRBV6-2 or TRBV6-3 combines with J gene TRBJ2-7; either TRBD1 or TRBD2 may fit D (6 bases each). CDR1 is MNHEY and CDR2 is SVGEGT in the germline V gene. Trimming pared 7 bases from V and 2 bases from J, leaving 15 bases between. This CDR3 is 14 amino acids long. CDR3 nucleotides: TGTGCCAGCACCGGAGGGTGGGACACCTACGAGCAGTACTTC. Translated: CASTGGWDTYEQYF.

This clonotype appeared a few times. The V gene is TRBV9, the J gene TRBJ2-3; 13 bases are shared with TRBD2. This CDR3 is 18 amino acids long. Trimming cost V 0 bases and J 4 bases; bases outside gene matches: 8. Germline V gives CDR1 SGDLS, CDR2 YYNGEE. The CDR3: CASSVDWTSGSFADTQYF. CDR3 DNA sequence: TGTGCCAGCAGCGTAGATTGGACTAGCGGGAGTTTTGCAGATACGCAGTATTTT. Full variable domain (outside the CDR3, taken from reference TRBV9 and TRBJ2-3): DSGVTQTPKHLITATGQRVTLRCSPRSGDLSVYWYQQSLDQGLQFLIQYYNGEERAKGNILERFSAQQFPDLHSELNLSSLELGDSALYFCASSVDWTSGSFADTQYFGPGTRLTVL.

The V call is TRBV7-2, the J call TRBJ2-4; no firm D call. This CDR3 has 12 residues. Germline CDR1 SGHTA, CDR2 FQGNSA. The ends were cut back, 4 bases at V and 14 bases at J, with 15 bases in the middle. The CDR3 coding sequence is TGTGCCAGCAGCTCTCTAGACCATTCTAAGTACTTC. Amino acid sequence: CASSSLDHSKYF.